Detailed here is one TCR beta chain. Its antigen remains unknown. The data are from a study of cytomegalovirus exposure and HLA in healthy donors. Overall study: From HLA-typed donors, an early data release held about 92 million unique TCRs. Study-level points and caveats: Clonal expansion was found to be greater in HLA-associated TCR beta chains than in equally common others in a later analysis. Using the classifier, cytomegalovirus status was reportedly diagnosed with high specificity and sensitivity.

Unmatched junction bases numbered 5, after V lost 6 bases and J lost 5 bases. CDR3 size: 14 residues. Germline CDR1 reads SGHRS; CDR2 reads YFSETQ. Each donor was healthy, and each was a bone marrow donor. Amplification used 60 Vbeta primers and 13 Jbeta primers. The assay was immunoSEQ multiplex PCR, and TCRdb's table has in-frame clones only and misses some. This sample has tens of thousands of clones, with 55% to 80% found just once. This TCR was recovered from a woman between 45 and 60 years old in good health and CMV-seronegative. Sequenced sample: PBMCs. This chain connects TRBV5-1 to TRBJ2-1; 10 nucleotides match TRBD1. CDR3 amino acids: CASKGQGENNEQFF. CDR3 in DNA: TGCGCCAGCAAAGGACAGGGGGAAAACAATGAGCAGTTCTTC. The variable domain in full, with the rest retrieved from reference TRBV5-1 and TRBJ2-1, is KAGVTQTPRYLIKTRGQQVTLSCSPISGHRSVSWYQQTPGQGLQFLFEYFSETQRNKGNFPGRFSGRQFSNSRSEMNVSTLELGDSALYLCASKGQGENNEQFFGPGTRLTVL.